The rows below give T cell receptor beta chains drawn from one sample of a study of blood T cell repertoires in COVID-19. Measured with immunoSEQ multiplex PCR; TCRdb has only the in-frame clones, and not every one. Seen here are about 140,000 clones, approximately 81% observed once, and the top ten hold 8.2%. Sequenced sample: peripheral blood. The receptor source for this set is a human donor in a cohort sampled during active COVID-19. CDR3s include the opening cysteine and the closing phenylalanine or tryptophan. D genes are given only for firm matches. A clone size is listed for some rows: how often the clone was seen (once, few, many), or a class if it is expanded.

cdr3_aa	cdr3_nt	d_call	v_call	j_call	clone_size
CASRPTGGIYGYTF	TGTGCCAGCAGACCGACAGGGGGGATCTATGGCTACACCTTC	TRBD1	TRBV28	TRBJ1-2	-
CASSPIQDRPDETQYF	TGTGCCAGCAGCCCGATCCAGGACAGGCCGGACGAGACCCAGTACTTC	TRBD1	TRBV7-2	TRBJ2-5	-
CATSGNSGNSYNEQFF	TGTGCCACCAGTGGAAATAGCGGAAACTCCTACAATGAGCAGTTCTTC	-	TRBV24-1	TRBJ2-1	-
CASSRGTGELFF	TGTGCCAGCAGTCGGGGGACCGGGGAGCTGTTTTTT	-	TRBV12-3/TRBV12-4	TRBJ2-2	-
CASSAAWVRDTGELFF	TGTGCCAGCAGCGCGGCATGGGTCCGGGACACCGGGGAGCTGTTTTTT	-	TRBV5-4	TRBJ2-2	-
CASSLNTGGEKLFF	TGTGCCAGCAGTTTGAATACAGGGGGGGAAAAACTGTTTTTT	TRBD1	TRBV27	TRBJ1-4	-
CASSRGWGAGGFKTQYF	TGTGCCAGCAGTCGCGGTTGGGGCGCAGGGGGTTTCAAGACCCAGTACTTC	TRBD1	TRBV28	TRBJ2-5	-
CASSHSGTGQVRWSYNEQFF	TGCGCCAGCAGCCATTCCGGGACAGGGCAAGTTCGGTGGTCCTACAATGAGCAGTTCTTC	TRBD1	TRBV4-1	TRBJ2-1	-
CASSSRPRGDDNSPLHF	TGTGCCAGCAGCTCCCGCCCACGCGGGGACGATAATTCACCCCTCCACTTT	-	TRBV7-9	TRBJ1-6	-
CASSAGQGLAGNTIYF	TGTGCCAGCAGCGCTGGACAGGGTTTAGCGGGAAACACCATATATTTT	TRBD1	TRBV9	TRBJ1-3	-
CASSQYGQGNEQYF	TGTGCCAGCAGTCAATACGGACAGGGCAACGAGCAGTACTTC	TRBD1	TRBV7-9	TRBJ2-7	-
CASSWGQGASEQYF	TGCGCCAGCAGCTGGGGACAGGGGGCGAGCGAGCAGTACTTC	TRBD1	TRBV5-1	TRBJ2-7	-
CASSIPGQANYGYTF	TGTGCCAGCAGTATACCGGGACAGGCTAACTATGGCTACACCTTC	TRBD1	TRBV25-1	TRBJ1-2	-
CASAAGTGRFREAFF	TGTGCCAGTGCTGCCGGGACAGGGCGCTTTCGTGAAGCTTTCTTT	TRBD1	TRBV19	TRBJ1-1	-
CASSLGDRVGANVLTF	TGTGCCAGCAGCTTAGGAGACAGGGTGGGAGCCAACGTCCTGACTTTC	TRBD1	TRBV7-2	TRBJ2-6	-
CASSLQGNQPQHF	TGTGCCAGCAGCTTACAGGGCAATCAGCCCCAGCATTTT	-	TRBV5-4	TRBJ1-5	-
CASSQGSRPETQYF	TGTGCCAGCAGCCAGGGGAGTAGGCCGGAGACCCAGTACTTC	-	TRBV9	TRBJ2-5	few
CSVAGGAEEAFF	TGCAGCGTTGCGGGGGGCGCGGAAGAAGCTTTCTTT	-	TRBV29-1	TRBJ1-1	once
CASSPGDRAGETQYF	TGCGCCAGCAGCCCAGGGGACAGGGCAGGGGAGACCCAGTACTTC	TRBD1	TRBV5-1	TRBJ2-5	-
CASSFYALGRGSYTF	TGTGCCAGCAGTTTTTATGCGTTGGGGCGCGGGAGCTACACCTTC	-	TRBV28	TRBJ1-2	-
CASSLSAPKPGQGQGKNTEAFF	TGTGCCAGCAGCTTATCTGCCCCTAAGCCGGGACAGGGGCAAGGCAAGAACACTGAAGCTTTCTTT	TRBD1	TRBV13	TRBJ1-1	few
CASSAGRGPYEQYF	TGTGCCAGCAGCGCGGGGCGGGGACCCTACGAGCAGTACTTC	-	TRBV28	TRBJ2-7	-
CASSRSRALNTGELFF	TGTGCCAGCAGTCGGAGCAGGGCCCTGAACACCGGGGAGCTGTTTTTT	-	TRBV6-2/TRBV6-3	TRBJ2-2	-
CASSYFSGSSYEQYF	TGTGCCAGCAGTTACTTCAGCGGGAGCTCCTACGAGCAGTACTTC	TRBD2	TRBV6-5	TRBJ2-7	-
CASSQDAVNTEAFF	TGCGCCAGCAGCCAAGATGCGGTGAACACTGAAGCTTTCTTT	-	TRBV4-1	TRBJ1-1	-
CASSQTSGNNEQFF	TGTGCCAGCAGCCAGACTAGCGGCAACAATGAGCAGTTCTTC	TRBD2	TRBV5-4	TRBJ2-1	-
CASGAGTGSNQPQHF	TGTGCCAGCGGAGCGGGGACGGGTAGCAATCAGCCCCAGCATTTT	-	TRBV6-6	TRBJ1-5	-
CSVFTWTGGDYGYTF	TGCAGCGTCTTTACCTGGACAGGGGGCGACTATGGCTACACCTTC	TRBD1	TRBV29-1	TRBJ1-2	-
CASSYEAGTGELFF	TGTGCCAGCAGTTACGAGGCGGGCACCGGGGAGCTGTTTTTT	-	TRBV6-2/TRBV6-3	TRBJ2-2	-
CASSLGGQNNSPLHF	TGCGCCAGCAGCTTGGGGGGACAGAATAATTCACCCCTCCACTTT	TRBD1	TRBV5-1	TRBJ1-6	-